Listed here are 2 T cell receptor beta chains from one sample, sequenced in a study of molecular identifiers for immune sequencing clone quantification. Using its own MiXCR run on the PCR reads, TCRdb lists one record per CDR3 protein. The sample contains 8,500 to 11,000 distinct CDR3 sequences, more than 15% of which appear only once. Sequencing used naive CD8+ T cells from blood, with Jurkat cell RNA spiked in. This sample's subset: FACS-sorted CD8+CD4-CCR7+CD45RA+ naive T cells. The receptor source for this set is a human donor in good health. Some libraries in this study had Jurkat cell RNA spiked in.

In the case of this clonotype: This may be a read error, as it is one base from a much larger clone. The genes are TRBV27 and TRBJ2-2; D ambiguous. CDR1 is MNHEY, CDR2 SMNVEV, per germline (reference sequence). The CDR3 has 13 residues. The DNA of the CDR3 is TGTGCCAGCAGGGACGGAATGATGCAGGAGCTGGTTTTT. It codes for CASRDGMMQELVF.

This clonotype was detected ten times or more. This chain joins TRBV27 and TRBJ1-5; D is unresolved. Trimming stripped 2 bases from V and 4 bases from J, with 6 bases between. CDR3 length equals 13 residues. Germline loops: CDR1 MNHEY, CDR2 SMNVEV (reference sequence). The CDR3 sequence: CASSLSPNQPQHF. As DNA, the CDR3 is TGTGCCAGCAGTTTAAGCCCTAATCAGCCCCAGCATTTT.